This T cell receptor (beta chain) was sequenced during a study of CD8+ T cells in alopecia areata. Study in general: Treated patients were given oral tofacitinib, which was dosed at 5 to 10 mg twice daily. Severity among treated patients was scored by the percentage of scalp area affected.

Treatment denoted: oral pan-JAK inhibitor, 5-10 mg twice daily. This CDR3 contains 13 residues. Germline V gene lookup returns CDR1 MNHEY and CDR2 SVGAGI. The V end lost 5 bases, the J end lost 4 bases, and 11 bases lay between the germline ends. Sequencing used cDNA as its template, made by extracting RNA and reverse transcribing it. Method: immunoSEQ multiplex PCR; TCRdb's copy keeps in-frame clones and lacks some. The sample holds 150,000 to 200,000 clones, approximately 67% seen once. This clone showed up just a few times. This specimen was CD4+ T cells sorted from blood, taken between weeks 49 and 50, from a patient treated with tofacitinib. This clonotype was obtained from a human donor with alopecia areata. The genes are TRBV6-5 and TRBJ1-2; D is possibly TRBD1 (6 bases). The CDR3 region has the DNA TGTGCCAGCAGTCCCACAGGGTCCTATGGCTACACCTTC. It translates to CASSPTGSYGYTF.